Below are 30 T cell receptor beta chains sequenced from a single sample in a study of graft-versus-host responses after intestinal transplantation. The antigens these receptors bind are not known. Assay: immunoSEQ multiplex PCR; the TCRdb copy retains only in-frame clones and omits some. The table includes 60,000 to 80,000 clones, around 90% detected once. Here the sequenced sample was unstimulated CD8+ T cells sorted from spleen or lymph node cells, taken before intestinal transplant. The receptor source for this set is a human donor who received an intestinal transplant.

The chain is built from TRBV5-6 and TRBJ1-1; D uncertain. Germline CDR1 reads SGHDT; CDR2 reads YYEEEE. The CDR3 is 14 amino acids. V was pared by 2 bases and J by 4 bases, with 12 bases between. The CDR3 loop reads CASSFRERSTEAFF. CDR3 DNA: TGTGCCAGCAGCTTCCGGGAAAGAAGCACTGAAGCTTTCTTT. The variable domain in full, with the rest retrieved from reference TRBV5-6 and TRBJ1-1, is DAGVTQSPTHLIKTRGQQVTLRCSPKSGHDTVSWYQQALGQGPQFIFQYYEEEERQRGNFPDRFSGHQFPNYSSELNVNALLLGDSALYLCASSFRERSTEAFFGQGTRLTVV.

V usage is TRBV19 and J usage is TRBJ2-7, with D hard to call. From germline, CDR1 is LNHDA and CDR2 SQIVND (reference sequence). The CDR3 sequence is 13 residues long. The V end lost 5 bases, the J end lost 0 bases, and 8 bases lay between the germline ends. The CDR3 sequence: CASSWADSYEQYF. The CDR3 DNA follows: TGTGCCAGTAGTTGGGCAGACTCCTACGAGCAGTACTTC.

The chain combines TRBV5-1 with TRBJ2-3, with 7 bases aligning to TRBD2. The germline V gene has CDR1 SGHRS and CDR2 YFSETQ. This CDR3 has 15 amino acids. V trimming: 1 base; J trimming: 5 bases; junction bases outside the gene matches: 7. The CDR3 sequence: CASSLSGVDGDTQYF. CDR3 DNA: TGCGCCAGCAGCTTGAGCGGGGTTGATGGAGATACGCAGTATTTT.

The V gene is TRBV15, the J gene TRBJ2-1, with TRBD1 identical over 10 bases. The CDR3 length is 17 residues. The V gene's germline CDR1 is LNHNV and CDR2 YYDKDF (reference sequence). V lost 5 bases to trimming and J lost 9 bases; unmatched junction nucleotides: 16. In DNA, the CDR3 is TGTGCCACCAGCCCCGAAAATTGGGACAGGGGCGGTTTTGAGCAGTTCTTC. Translated, it gives CATSPENWDRGGFEQFF.

This chain links TRBV6-6 with TRBJ1-1; 9 bases are shared with TRBD1. With 5 bases clipped from V and 6 bases from J, the junction kept 10 bases outside the gene matches. The CDR3 is made up of 15 amino acids. The germline gives CDR1 MNHNY, CDR2 SVGAGI (reference sequence). The CDR3 reads CASSPGQGYRPEAFF. The DNA of the CDR3 is TGTGCCAGCAGTCCGGGACAGGGATACCGGCCTGAAGCTTTCTTT.

The chain combines TRBV27 with TRBJ1-1; possible D gene TRBD1, 5 bases. The ends were cut back, 2 bases at V and 1 base at J, with 11 bases in the middle. Germline V lookup: CDR1 MNHEY, CDR2 SMNVEV (reference sequence). The CDR3 has 15 residues. DNA for the CDR3: TGTGCCAGCAGTTTAGGTATCGGGGGGAACACTGAAGCTTTCTTT. Amino acids: CASSLGIGGNTEAFF.

The table lists this clone with a count of one. The chain uses TRBV9 and TRBJ2-2, with D possibly matching TRBD2 (5 bases). Trimming stripped 4 bases from V and 1 base from J, with 20 bases between. There are 18 residues in the CDR3. Germline loops: CDR1 SGDLS, CDR2 YYNGEE. In DNA form, the CDR3 reads TGTGCCAGCAGCTCCCGAGTCACTAGAACTGGGAACACCGGGGAGCTGTTTTTT. It translates to CASSSRVTRTGNTGELFF.

The J gene is TRBJ1-4, the V gene TRBV5-1; D remains unclear. V gave up 4 bases and J gave up 6 bases, with 13 bases separating them. CDR1 and CDR2 from the germline V gene are SGHRS and YFSETQ. The CDR3 loop spans 14 amino acids. Written as DNA, the CDR3 is TGCGCCAGCAGCCTCCTCGGCGGATATGAAAAACTGTTTTTT. Its translation is CASSLLGGYEKLFF.

J is TRBJ2-7 and V is TRBV19; D gene ambiguous. This CDR3 comprises 14 residues. Germline V lookup: CDR1 LNHDA, CDR2 SQIVND (reference sequence). Trimming stripped 0 bases from V and 3 bases from J, with 9 bases between. CDR3 nucleotides: TGTGCCAGTAGTATAGAGGGCGCGTACTACGAGCAGTACTTC. Translating gives CASSIEGAYYEQYF.

The chain links TRBV19 to TRBJ1-5; unclear D gene. The CDR3 consists of 15 residues. The germline CDR1 and CDR2 sequences are LNHDA and SQIVND (reference sequence). Between the trimmed V and J ends, which lost 5 bases and 0 bases, there was a span of 11 bases. CDR3 sequence reads: CASSGGGYSNQPQHF. The DNA of the CDR3 is TGTGCCAGTAGTGGCGGCGGCTATAGCAATCAGCCCCAGCATTTT.

The CDR3, as DNA: TGTGCCAGCAGCCAAGTAGCAACTGAAGCTTTCTTT. Translated: CASSQVATEAFF. The chain uses TRBV14 and TRBJ1-1; D gene unclear. The germline V gene has CDR1 SGHDN and CDR2 FVKESK. CDR3 length: 12 amino acids. Between the trimmed V and J ends, which lost 1 base and 5 bases, there was a span of 5 bases.

The chain has TRBV2 and TRBJ2-5, with D possibly matching TRBD1 (6 bases). V was shortened by 0 bases and J by 5 bases, with 19 bases between the two germline ends. Germline CDR1 is SNHLY and CDR2 is FYNNEI. The CDR3 totals 17 residues. This CDR3 is CASSEALWLGGGETQYF. In DNA form, the CDR3 reads TGTGCCAGCAGTGAAGCGCTTTGGCTAGGGGGTGGGGAGACCCAGTACTTC. Full variable domain (rest looked up from reference TRBV2 and TRBJ2-5): EPEVTQTPSHQVTQMGQEVILRCVPISNHLYFYWYRQILGQKVEFLVSFYNNEISEKSEIFDDQFSVERPDGSNFTLKIRSTKLEDSAMYFCASSEALWLGGGETQYFGPGTRLLVL.

This clone came up once. The rearrangement links TRBV4-1 to TRBJ1-1; 7 bases map to TRBD1. CDR1 MGHRA and CDR2 YSYEKL come from the germline V gene. CDR3 size: 15 residues. The V gene end was trimmed by 1 base and the J gene end by 8 bases; junction bases not matched to a gene: 10. The CDR3 nucleotides are TGCGCCAGCAGCCAAGGGGACAGCCTGATGGGGGAAGCTTTCTTT. Its protein product is CASSQGDSLMGEAFF.

This chain links TRBV2 with TRBJ1-2; 8 bases are shared with TRBD1. There are 12 residues in the CDR3. CDR1 SNHLY and CDR2 FYNNEI come from the germline V gene. V dropped 11 bases and J dropped 3; count of bases not matched to a gene: 5. The CDR3 sequence: CAGNRGDYGYTF. CDR3 DNA sequence: TGTGCCGGCAACAGGGGGGACTATGGCTACACCTTC.

V and J are TRBV7-8 and TRBJ2-5; no reliable D call. The ends were cut back, 2 bases at V and 2 bases at J, with 9 bases in the middle. The CDR3 consists of 14 residues. The germline gives CDR1 SGHVS, CDR2 FQNEAQ. CDR3 nucleotides: TGTGCCAGCAGCTTAACGTCCACACAAGAGACCCAGTACTTC. This encodes CASSLTSTQETQYF.

The V call is TRBV4-1, the J call TRBJ1-1, with TRBD1 identical over 9 bases. The CDR3 contains 16 residues. Germline lookup yields CDR1 MGHRA and CDR2 YSYEKL. V lost 0 bases to trimming and J lost 5 bases; unmatched junction nucleotides: 7. CDR3 residues: CASSQDGGQGGTEAFF. The CDR3 DNA follows: TGCGCCAGCAGCCAAGATGGGGGACAGGGAGGGACTGAAGCTTTCTTT.

The V and J genes are TRBV9 and TRBJ1-3; D is undetermined. This CDR3 has 14 residues. The germline gives CDR1 SGDLS, CDR2 YYNGEE. V lost 0 bases and J lost 0, with 4 bases in between. As DNA, the CDR3 is TGTGCCAGCAGCGTAGGGCTCTCTGGAAACACCATATATTTT. It yields the protein CASSVGLSGNTIYF.

Concerning this clone itself: One end of the junction does not line up with germline, which may come from a read error. The genes are TRBV13 and TRBJ2-3; D perhaps matches TRBD1 (5 bases). Germline V gene data show CDR1 as PRHDT and CDR2 as FYEKMQ (reference sequence). CDR3 length: 12 amino acids. CDR3 nucleotide sequence: TGTGCCAGCAGCGACAGTCAAGACACGCGGTATTTT. Amino acids: CASSDSQDTRYF.

This clone is a singleton in its sample. The rearrangement links TRBV11-2 to TRBJ1-1; D may be TRBD1 (5 bases). Looked up from germline, CDR1 is SGHAT and CDR2 is FQNNGV. This CDR3 has 15 residues. Trimming took off 0 bases at V and 1 base at J, with 9 bases between the two ends. CDR3 sequence reads: CASSLDRGRNTEAFF. The DNA of the CDR3 is TGTGCCAGCAGCTTAGATCGGGGGAGGAACACTGAAGCTTTCTTT.

This clone showed up just a few times. The CDR3 DNA follows: TGTGCCAGCAGCCCTCGGTTGAACACTGAAGCTTTCTTT. Its protein is CASSPRLNTEAFF. This chain joins TRBV13 and TRBJ1-1; no firm D call. The germline V gene encodes CDR1 PRHDT and CDR2 FYEKMQ (reference sequence). Deletions cut 5 bases from V and 0 bases from J, with 7 bases between. This CDR3 region has 13 residues.

This clone has only one observation. This sequence joins TRBV6-5 and TRBJ2-3, with a possible D match to TRBD2 (6 bases). The germline V gene has CDR1 MNHEY and CDR2 SVGAGI. Trimming stripped 2 bases from V and 1 base from J, with 10 bases between. The CDR3 length is 15 residues. Written as DNA, the CDR3 is TGTGCCAGCAGTTACGGCGGGGTGGGCACAGATACGCAGTATTTT. Its translation is CASSYGGVGTDTQYF.

This sequence joins TRBV7-2 and TRBJ2-7; the match to TRBD2 covers 8 bases. CDR1 and CDR2 from the germline V gene are SGHTA and FQGNSA. The CDR3 consists of 16 residues. J was trimmed by 5 bases and V by 4 bases; bases with no gene match: 13. CDR3 loop: CASSWGVSGGFNEQYF. As DNA, the CDR3 is TGTGCCAGCAGCTGGGGGGTAAGCGGGGGATTTAACGAGCAGTACTTC.

In this sample, this clone turned up once. The chain links TRBV27 to TRBJ2-1; 10 bases line up with TRBD2. The CDR3 is 16 residues long. Germline values: CDR1 MNHEY, CDR2 SMNVEV (reference sequence). The ends lost 3 bases at V and 7 bases at J; junction bases unmatched: 9. The CDR3 DNA sequence: TGTGCCAGCAGTTTGAGCCTAGCGGGGGTTCTTAATGAGCAGTTCTTC. It encodes CASSLSLAGVLNEQFF.

The V and J genes are TRBV27 and TRBJ1-4, with TRBD1 matching 10 bases. The CDR3 is 16 residues long. Germline loops: CDR1 MNHEY, CDR2 SMNVEV (reference sequence). With V trimmed by 9 bases and J by 1 base, 8 bases remained unmatched. The CDR3 reads CASQDRGSGTNEKLFF. The CDR3 DNA is TGTGCCAGTCAGGACAGGGGGAGTGGAACTAATGAAAAACTGTTTTTT.

This clone was seen only a few times. The chain links TRBV13 to TRBJ1-1; unclear D gene. In germline, CDR1 is PRHDT, CDR2 FYEKMQ (reference sequence). CDR3 length equals 12 residues. V shed 0 bases and J shed 4 bases, with 3 bases lying between them. CDR3 sequence reads: CASSLGRTEAFF. CDR3 DNA: TGTGCCAGCAGCTTAGGTCGCACTGAAGCTTTCTTT.

The chain carries TRBV2 and TRBJ2-7; 11 bases fit TRBD1. The germline V gene encodes CDR1 SNHLY and CDR2 FYNNEI. With 9 bases clipped from V and 5 bases from J, the junction kept 3 bases outside the gene matches. There are 12 residues in the CDR3. The CDR3 DNA sequence: TGTGCCAGTCGGGACAGGGGGGACGAGCAGTACTTC. Its protein is CASRDRGDEQYF. Complete variable domain (other parts from reference TRBV2 and TRBJ2-7): EPEVTQTPSHQVTQMGQEVILRCVPISNHLYFYWYRQILGQKVEFLVSFYNNEISEKSEIFDDQFSVERPDGSNFTLKIRSTKLEDSAMYFCASRDRGDEQYFGPGTRLTVT.

This sequence joins TRBV6-6 and TRBJ1-6; weak D call: TRBD1 (6 bases). The V gene lost 5 bases and the J gene lost 0 bases, with 11 bases spanning the gap. From germline, CDR1 is MNHNY and CDR2 SVGAGI (reference sequence). The CDR3 is made up of 16 amino acids. In DNA, the CDR3 is TGTGCCAGCAGTAAGCGGACAGCCTCCTATAATTCACCCCTCCACTTT. Translating it yields CASSKRTASYNSPLHF.

As concerns this clone: Mismatch with germline at one junction end may stem from a read error. The chain recombines TRBV7-8 with TRBJ2-3; possible D gene TRBD2, 5 bases. CDR1 and CDR2 (germline): SGHVS, FQNEAQ. The CDR3 runs 17 residues. The CDR3 DNA follows: TGTGCCAGCAGCCTAGCCAGTGTGGCGGAGTACACAGATACGCAGTATTTT. It codes for CASSLASVAEYTDTQYF.

The J gene is TRBJ2-7, the V gene TRBV15; D is unresolved. Germline V CDR1 and CDR2: LNHNV, YYDKDF (reference sequence). CDR3 length equals 12 residues. Trimming took off 1 base at V and 3 bases at J, with 4 bases between the two ends. The DNA for the CDR3 is TGTGCCACCAGCAGAGGCGGCTACGAGCAGTACTTC. This codes for CATSRGGYEQYF.

CDR3 in DNA: TGTGCCAGCAGCTCACATCGGGGCGAGCAGTACTTC. It specifies CASSSHRGEQYF. The chain combines TRBV13 with TRBJ2-7; D is possibly TRBD2 (5 bases). This CDR3 is built from 12 residues. Looked up from germline, CDR1 is PRHDT and CDR2 is FYEKMQ (reference sequence). The germline V and J ends were trimmed by 4 bases and 6 bases, with 10 bases remaining between them.